This TCR beta chain comes out of a study of response to subunit inactivated influenza vaccine (dated 2018 in TCRdb). Broadly, across the study: The study used deep quantitative T cell receptor repertoire profiling to track responses to a trivalent subunit inactivated influenza vaccine. Findings and caveats that apply to the study as a whole: According to the authors, only a limited number of new T cells may be recruited by each seasonal influenza vaccination.

Measured from the cysteine to the phenylalanine, the CDR3 is 13 residues long. Only CDR3 DNA is held: 39 bases, read in frame from base 1. The CDR1 and CDR2 encoded by the germline V gene are MDHEN and SYDVKM. V is cut by 7 bases and J by 2 bases, and the space between the germline ends is 9 bases. This clonotype has only a few counts. There is no known antigen for this receptor. Per-nucleotide qualities are absent, and no much larger clonotype sits a single base away. Library prep was done by RT-PCR. The data were produced on an Illumina HiSeq 2500. Clones were called with MiXCR by TCRdb after fastp trimmed the public reads at Q25, and only in-frame beta chains were retained. Duplicate CDR3 protein sequences are folded into a single record with the most common DNA and genes. Recorded for this sample are roughly 670,000 distinct CDR3 sequences; 14% of them occurred a single time. The ten largest clonotypes hold 7.6% of the sample.

Recombination connected TRBV28 to TRBJ2-1; no D gene call is confident. The TCR originated in a man aged 50-60 years who received an inactivated influenza vaccine. Donor details come from another sample of the same person, matched by shared clones. The sample consisted of PBMCs from blood, taken 14 to 15 days before vaccination. The CDR3 region: CASKSLPYNEQFF. In nucleotide form, the sequence is TGTGCCAGCAAATCTCTACCCTACAATGAGCAGTTCTTC.